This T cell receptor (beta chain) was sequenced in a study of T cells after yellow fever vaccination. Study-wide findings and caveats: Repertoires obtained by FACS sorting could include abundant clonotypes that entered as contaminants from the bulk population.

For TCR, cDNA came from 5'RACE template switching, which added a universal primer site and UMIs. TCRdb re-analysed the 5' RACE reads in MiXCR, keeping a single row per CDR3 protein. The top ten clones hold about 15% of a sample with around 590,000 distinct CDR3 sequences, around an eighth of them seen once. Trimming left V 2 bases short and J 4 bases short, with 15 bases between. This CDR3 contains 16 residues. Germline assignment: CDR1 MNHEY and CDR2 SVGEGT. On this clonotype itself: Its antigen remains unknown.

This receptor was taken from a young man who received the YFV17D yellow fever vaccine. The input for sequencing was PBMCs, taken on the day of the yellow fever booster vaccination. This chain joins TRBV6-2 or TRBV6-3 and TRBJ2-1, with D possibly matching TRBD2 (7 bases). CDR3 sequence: CASSYGGGRGYNEQFF. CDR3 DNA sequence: TGTGCCAGCAGTTACGGGGGCGGGAGAGGGTACAATGAGCAGTTCTTC.